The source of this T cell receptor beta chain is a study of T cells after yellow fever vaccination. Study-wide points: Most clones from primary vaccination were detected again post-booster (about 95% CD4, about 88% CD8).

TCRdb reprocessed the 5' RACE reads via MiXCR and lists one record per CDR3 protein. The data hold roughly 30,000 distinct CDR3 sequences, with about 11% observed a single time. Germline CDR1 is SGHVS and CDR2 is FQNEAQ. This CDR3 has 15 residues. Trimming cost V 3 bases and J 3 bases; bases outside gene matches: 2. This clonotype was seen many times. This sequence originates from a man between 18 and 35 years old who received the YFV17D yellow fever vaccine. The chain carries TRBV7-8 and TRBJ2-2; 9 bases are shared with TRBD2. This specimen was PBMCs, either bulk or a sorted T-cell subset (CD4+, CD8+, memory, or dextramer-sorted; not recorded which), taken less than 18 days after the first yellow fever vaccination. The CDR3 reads CASSFRLADTGELFF. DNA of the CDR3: TGTGCCAGCAGCTTCCGACTAGCGGACACCGGGGAGCTGTTTTTT.